This paragraph reports one TCR beta chain. The data derive from a study of identical twins. Germline assignment: CDR1 LNHDA and CDR2 SQIVND (reference sequence). Between the trimmed V and J ends, which lost 5 bases and 3 bases, there was a span of 15 bases. The CDR3 extends over 15 amino acids. A single record per CDR3 protein comes from TCRdb applying MiXCR to the 5' RACE reads. This table holds about 660,000 distinct CDR3 sequences, 8.5% to 9.5% found once. The data also belong to a second study, concerning yellow fever vaccine responses in identical twins.

The J gene is TRBJ2-3, the V gene TRBV19; TRBD2 might be the D (5 bases). Input material: PBMCs. This clonotype was sampled from a young woman in good health. The CDR3 DNA follows: TGTGCCAGTAGTCCGGGGAGACTCGGGACAGATACGCAGTATTTT. Encoded protein: CASSPGRLGTDTQYF.